This T cell receptor beta chain derives from a study of regulatory T cells in long-lasting Graves disease. Documented time point: newly diagnosed GD, antithyroid drugs for less than 3 months. PBMCs were the source of the RNA used for TCR sequencing. Investigators prepared the TCR beta libraries by applying iRepertoire HTBI primers and Arm-PCR of CDR3 regions. In TCRdb, the multiplex PCR reads were re-called with MiXCR into one record per CDR3 protein. The table has 550,000 to 650,000 distinct CDR3 sequences, around 16% seen once. The V gene's germline CDR1 is SQVTM and CDR2 ANQGSEA. This CDR3 region has 11 residues. Trimming removed 5 bases at V and 6 bases at J, with 11 bases between. Findings of the study overall: TRBV28 was favored in persistent disease, as were TRBJ1-2 and TRBJ2-5.

About this clonotype itself: The antigen is unknown.

This same sample was also taken into another study, of T cells in Graves' hyperthyroidism and ophthalmopathy. That investigation notes: The study based diagnoses on clinical symptoms, serum thyroxine and TRAb, thyroid ultrasound and orbital computed tomography. Most clonotypes expanded in thyroid above 0.001 were likewise present in blood.

The receptor was isolated from a man aged 18 to 29 with Graves disease. The sequenced sample was peripheral blood mononuclear cells (PBMCs), obtained at new diagnosis, from a patient treated with antithyroid drugs. This chain uses TRBV29-1 with TRBJ2-7; D not certain. In DNA form, the CDR3 reads TGCAGCGTTAATGGTGACGGCGAGCAGTACTTC. As protein: CSVNGDGEQYF.